Listed below are T cell receptor beta chains from one sample, sequenced in a study of human versus mouse CDR3 diversity and MHC coevolution. Here immunoSEQ multiplex PCR was the method, and the copy in TCRdb shows in-frame clones only, minus some. The table has tens of thousands of clones, about 94% seen once. The sequenced sample consisted of naive CD4+ T cells from blood. The source of these receptors is a person in their sixties or seventies in good health. Both conserved end residues are part of each CDR3. Each record gives: CDR3 length, J gene, clone size, V gene, D gene, CDR3 protein, CDR3 DNA. A D gene is named only where the DNA matches it firmly. A row's size may be missing; if present it is once, few, many or a size class.

cdr3_length: 16; j_call: TRBJ2-1; clone_size: -; v_call: TRBV30; d_call: -; cdr3_aa: CAWSITGLSSYNEQFF; cdr3_nt: TGTGCCTGGAGTATCACGGGACTTAGCTCCTACAATGAGCAGTTCTTC
cdr3_length: 14; j_call: TRBJ1-2; clone_size: once; v_call: TRBV4-2; d_call: -; cdr3_aa: CASSRTTGSGGYTF; cdr3_nt: TGTGCCAGCAGCCGAACTACAGGGTCAGGTGGCTACACCTTC
cdr3_length: 14; j_call: TRBJ2-3; clone_size: -; v_call: TRBV5-6; d_call: -; cdr3_aa: CASSAQGTRDTQYF; cdr3_nt: TGTGCCAGCAGCGCGCAGGGGACCCGGGATACGCAGTATTTT
cdr3_length: 14; j_call: TRBJ1-1; clone_size: -; v_call: TRBV19; d_call: -; cdr3_aa: CASSISQGNTEAFF; cdr3_nt: TGTGCCAGTAGTATATCACAGGGGAACACTGAAGCTTTCTTT
cdr3_length: 13; j_call: TRBJ1-4; clone_size: -; v_call: TRBV7-7; d_call: -; cdr3_aa: CASSPGLNEKLFF; cdr3_nt: TGTGCCAGCAGCCCGGGTCTTAATGAAAAACTGTTTTTT
cdr3_length: 15; j_call: TRBJ1-1; clone_size: -; v_call: TRBV7-9; d_call: -; cdr3_aa: CASRSPKQGGTEAFF; cdr3_nt: TGTGCCAGCAGATCACCTAAACAGGGAGGGACTGAAGCTTTCTTT
cdr3_length: 15; j_call: TRBJ1-5; clone_size: once; v_call: TRBV2; d_call: -; cdr3_aa: CASKGEQVPNQPQHF; cdr3_nt: TGTGCCAGCAAGGGGGAACAGGTGCCGAATCAGCCCCAGCATTTT
cdr3_length: 16; j_call: TRBJ2-2; clone_size: -; v_call: TRBV7-9; d_call: TRBD2; cdr3_aa: CASSFSSGANTGELFF; cdr3_nt: TGTGCCAGCAGCTTTTCAAGCGGGGCCAACACCGGGGAGCTGTTTTTT
cdr3_length: 20; j_call: TRBJ2-4; clone_size: -; v_call: TRBV5-1; d_call: TRBD2; cdr3_aa: CASSLTFWLAGGVAKNIQYF; cdr3_nt: TGCGCCAGCAGCCTGACCTTTTGGCTAGCGGGAGGGGTAGCCAAAAACATTCAGTACTTC
cdr3_length: 16; j_call: TRBJ2-2; clone_size: -; v_call: TRBV19; d_call: -; cdr3_aa: CASSIRGGANTGELFF; cdr3_nt: TGTGCCAGTAGTATACGGGGTGGGGCGAACACCGGGGAGCTGTTTTTT
cdr3_length: 16; j_call: TRBJ2-2; clone_size: -; v_call: TRBV5-1; d_call: TRBD1; cdr3_aa: CASSKAGQGGTGELFF; cdr3_nt: TGCGCCAGCAGCAAGGCGGGACAGGGGGGGACCGGGGAGCTGTTTTTT
cdr3_length: 12; j_call: TRBJ2-5; clone_size: -; v_call: TRBV10-2; d_call: -; cdr3_aa: CASSAGGGTQYF; cdr3_nt: TGCGCCAGTTCCGCCGGGGGTGGGACCCAGTACTTC
cdr3_length: 17; j_call: TRBJ2-3; clone_size: -; v_call: TRBV10-1; d_call: TRBD2; cdr3_aa: CASSESLAGLSTDTQYF; cdr3_nt: TGCGCCAGCAGTGAGAGTCTAGCGGGATTAAGCACAGATACGCAGTATTTT
cdr3_length: 17; j_call: TRBJ2-1; clone_size: -; v_call: TRBV5-1; d_call: TRBD2; cdr3_aa: CASSLAPSGASYNEQFF; cdr3_nt: TGCGCCAGCAGCTTGGCCCCTAGCGGGGCTTCCTACAATGAGCAGTTCTTC
cdr3_length: 16; j_call: TRBJ2-2; clone_size: -; v_call: TRBV9; d_call: -; cdr3_aa: CASSVEARRDTGELFF; cdr3_nt: TGTGCCAGCAGCGTAGAGGCCCGCCGGGACACCGGGGAGCTGTTTTTT
cdr3_length: 17; j_call: TRBJ2-3; clone_size: -; v_call: TRBV7-2; d_call: TRBD2; cdr3_aa: CASSLALAGGITDTQYF; cdr3_nt: TGTGCCAGCAGCTTAGCTCTAGCGGGAGGTATTACAGATACGCAGTATTTT
cdr3_length: 12; j_call: TRBJ1-2; clone_size: -; v_call: TRBV30; d_call: TRBD1; cdr3_aa: CAWSRGQQVHTF; cdr3_nt: TGTGCCTGGAGCCGGGGACAGCAGGTCCACACCTTC
cdr3_length: 15; j_call: TRBJ2-1; clone_size: -; v_call: TRBV6-1; d_call: -; cdr3_aa: CASSAGTPTTNEQFF; cdr3_nt: TGTGCCAGCAGCGCGGGAACTCCGACAACCAATGAGCAGTTCTTC
cdr3_length: 18; j_call: TRBJ1-1; clone_size: -; v_call: TRBV7-8; d_call: -; cdr3_aa: CASSPKQDSLAGNTEAFF; cdr3_nt: TGTGCCAGCAGTCCAAAGCAGGACAGCCTGGCGGGGAACACTGAAGCTTTCTTT
cdr3_length: 12; j_call: TRBJ2-7; clone_size: -; v_call: TRBV30; d_call: TRBD2; cdr3_aa: CALSPSGGEQYF; cdr3_nt: TGTGCCCTGTCCCCATCGGGGGGCGAGCAGTACTTC
cdr3_length: 14; j_call: TRBJ1-5; clone_size: -; v_call: TRBV6-1; d_call: TRBD1; cdr3_aa: CASTGGNRNQPQHF; cdr3_nt: TGTGCCAGCACAGGGGGCAATCGCAATCAGCCCCAGCATTTT
cdr3_length: 22; j_call: TRBJ2-3; clone_size: -; v_call: TRBV10-2; d_call: TRBD1; cdr3_aa: CASSESGQGARASGGKRDTQYF; cdr3_nt: TGCGCCAGCAGTGAATCCGGACAGGGGGCTAGGGCTAGCGGAGGGAAACGGGATACGCAGTATTTT